A single sample is the source of the 19 T cell receptor beta chains below, sequenced in a study of vaccination effects on CD4 cells after COVID-19. Sequencing was performed with immunoSEQ multiplex PCR; in TCRdb, only in-frame clones are kept and a portion is missing. The table lists tens of thousands of clones, roughly 78% of them singletons. Expansion of antigen-specific CD4+ T cells with viral peptide pools was carried out by the ViraFEST assay before sequencing. Following an approximately eleven-day culture, CD4+ T cells were purified. Vaccinated recipients, who were negative for nucleocapsid antibodies, had no history of SARS-CoV-2 infection. No antigen has been identified for these receptors. The specimen comprised CD4+ T cells from PBMCs cultured with HCoV-OC43 spike peptides, sampled before COVID-19 vaccination. Subset here: HCoV-OC43 spike overlapping peptide pool stimulation. The source of these receptors is a human donor who received a COVID-19 vaccine.

The chain is built from TRBV6-7 and TRBJ2-7, with 7 bases identical to TRBD1. TRBV6-7 is marked as an open reading frame, function uncertain. The CDR3 spans 16 residues. V trimming: 4 bases; J trimming: 7 bases; junction bases outside the gene matches: 16. The CDR3 nucleotides read TGTGCCAGCAGTTCCCCCGGCGGACAGGCCGCCGGGGAGCAGTACGTC. Translating gives CASSSPGGQAAGEQYV.

V usage is TRBV12-5 and J usage is TRBJ2-3; possibly TRBD1 for D (5 bases). Germline V CDR1 and CDR2: LGHNT, FRNRAP. The CDR3 spans 14 residues. V gave up 5 bases and J gave up 6 bases, with 15 bases separating them. CDR3 residues: CASGPKGPPDTQYF. CDR3 nucleotide sequence: TGTGCTAGTGGTCCGAAGGGGCCGCCGGATACGCAGTATTTT.

V and J are TRBV5-8 and TRBJ2-3; D may be TRBD1 or TRBD2 (5 bases each). Germline CDR1 reads SGHTS; CDR2 reads YDEGEE. CDR3 length: 16 residues. V was pared by 7 bases and J by 3 bases, with 21 bases between. In nucleotides, the CDR3 is TGTGCCAGCCCGACCCCGCCAGGGAGTTGGACAGATACGCAGTATTTT. Translating it yields CASPTPPGSWTDTQYF.

The chain combines TRBV24-1 with TRBJ2-1, with D possibly being TRBD1 (5 bases). CDR1 KGHDR and CDR2 SFDVKD come from the germline V gene. The CDR3 has 16 residues. V gave up 0 bases and J gave up 8 bases, with 16 bases separating them. CDR3 in amino acids: CATSDLRQTSLHEQFF. The CDR3, as DNA: TGTGCCACCAGTGATTTGAGACAGACCTCTCTGCATGAGCAGTTCTTC.

The chain uses TRBV5-1 and TRBJ2-5; 11 bases match TRBD2. This CDR3 spans 17 amino acids. Germline V gives CDR1 SGHRS, CDR2 YFSETQ. J lost 2 bases, V lost 4 bases, and 10 bases had no gene match. DNA for the CDR3: TGCGCCAGCAGCCCGGGGAGACTAGCGGGGCCGCAAGAGACCCAGTACTTC. Protein product: CASSPGRLAGPQETQYF.

This clone appeared a single time. This chain joins TRBV7-2 and TRBJ2-5, with TRBD2 identical over 10 bases. Germline trimming cut 6 bases from V and 0 bases from J; bases unmatched to any gene: 10. Germline-derived CDR1 and CDR2 are SGHTA and FQGNSA. The CDR3 contains 17 residues. The CDR3, as DNA: TGTGCCAGCAGTATGGCCCTAGCGGGGGTGTACCAAGAGACCCAGTACTTC. This sequence encodes CASSMALAGVYQETQYF.

The J gene is TRBJ1-4, the V gene TRBV6-5, with no clear D. Trimming pared 8 bases from V and 7 bases from J, leaving 11 bases between. Germline V CDR1 and CDR2: MNHEY, SVGAGI. The CDR3 length is 12 residues. CDR3 coding DNA: TGTGCCAGCTTAGGCAATGTTGAAAAACTGTTTTTT. This gives the protein CASLGNVEKLFF.

In its sample, this clone was seen a few times. The rearrangement joins TRBV7-8 to TRBJ2-7; 8 bases fit TRBD2. Germline V gene data show CDR1 as SGHVS and CDR2 as FQNEAQ. V was pared by 1 base and J by 3 bases, with 5 bases of the junction left unmatched. The CDR3 spans 15 residues. The CDR3, as DNA: TGTGCCAGCAGCTTAGGTCTTGGGACTAGCTACGAGCAGTACGTC. As protein: CASSLGLGTSYEQYV.

This sequence joins TRBV5-1 and TRBJ1-3; D is uncertain. Germline CDR1 reads SGHRS; CDR2 reads YFSETQ. The V and J ends lost 1 base and 0 bases respectively, with 8 bases between them. The CDR3 contains 15 residues. The DNA for the CDR3 is TGCGCCAGCAGCTTGATCGGGTTCTCTGGAAACACCATATATTTT. Its protein is CASSLIGFSGNTIYF.

V gene TRBV7-3 combines with J gene TRBJ2-3; D may match TRBD1 or TRBD2 (6 bases each). V was shortened by 5 bases and J by 4 bases, with 22 bases between the two germline ends. This CDR3 is built from 17 residues. CDR1 is SGHTA, CDR2 FQGTGA, per germline. This chain's CDR3 is CASSLRGGLGSADTQYF. The CDR3 nucleotides read TGTGCCAGCAGCCTAAGAGGGGGGTTGGGTAGCGCAGATACGCAGTATTTT. The full variable domain, with the rest looked up from reference TRBV7-3 and TRBJ2-3, is GAGVSQTPSNKVTEKGKYVELRCDPISGHTALYWYRQSLGQGPEFLIYFQGTGAADDSGLPNDRFFAVRPEGSVSTLKIQRTERGDSAVYLCASSLRGGLGSADTQYFGPGTRLTVL.

This rearrangement joins TRBV5-1 to TRBJ2-6; D unresolved. This CDR3 has 16 amino acids. Germline assignment: CDR1 SGHRS and CDR2 YFSETQ. With 0 bases removed from V and 2 bases from J, the gap between germline ends came to 9 bases. Written as DNA, the CDR3 is TGCGCCAGCAGCTTGGTTGGCATAACTGGGGCCAACGTCCTGACTTTC. It yields the protein CASSLVGITGANVLTF.

V usage is TRBV4-3 and J usage is TRBJ2-3, with 7 bases matching TRBD2. Germline CDR1 and CDR2: LGHNA and YSLEER. The CDR3 is 14 residues long. Trimming took 0 bases from V and 11 from J; bases not matched to a gene: 8. The DNA of the CDR3 is TGCGCCAGCAGCCAAGATGGTCGGGGGGAGATGCAGTATTTT. It is translated as CASSQDGRGEMQYF.

In its sample, this clone was seen a few times. The chain has TRBV5-1 and TRBJ2-7; D perhaps matches TRBD1 (6 bases). The ends were cut back, 0 bases at V and 3 bases at J, with 13 bases in the middle. CDR1 is SGHRS, CDR2 YFSETQ, per germline. This CDR3 spans 15 amino acids. This CDR3 is CASSLVTGRDYEQYV. In DNA form, the CDR3 reads TGCGCCAGCAGCTTGGTAACAGGGAGAGACTACGAGCAGTACGTC.

This chain connects TRBV5-1 to TRBJ1-1; D gene ambiguous. V was shortened by 0 bases and J by 5 bases, with 8 bases between the two germline ends. CDR1 is SGHRS and CDR2 is YFSETQ in the germline V gene. The CDR3 contains 13 residues. CDR3 sequence reads: CASSLVWETEAFF. In DNA, the CDR3 is TGCGCCAGCAGCTTGGTTTGGGAAACTGAAGCTTTCTTT.

This clone was counted between two and nine times. This chain uses TRBV20-1 with TRBJ2-5; TRBD2 agrees at 15 bases. CDR1 DFQATT and CDR2 SNEGSKA come from the germline V gene (reference sequence). CDR3 length equals 17 residues. Trimming cost V 3 bases and J 1 base; bases outside gene matches: 6. The CDR3 DNA reads as TGCAGTGCTAGTAAGGGACTAGCGGGGGGACCCCAAGAGACCCAGTACTTC. Encoded protein: CSASKGLAGGPQETQYF.

J is TRBJ2-5 and V is TRBV24-1; D is ambiguous. The CDR3 is 15 residues long. V gave up 3 bases and J gave up 0 bases, with 10 bases separating them. Germline-derived CDR1 and CDR2 are KGHDR and SFDVKD. The DNA for the CDR3 is TGTGCCACCAGTGATCCCCGGCATAACCAAGAGACCCAGTACTTC. Its translation: CATSDPRHNQETQYF.

The V and J genes are TRBV5-1 and TRBJ2-1; TRBD2 matches 8 bases. The V gene's germline CDR1 is SGHRS and CDR2 YFSETQ. The CDR3 is 16 amino acids. Unmatched junction bases numbered 6, after V lost 0 bases and J lost 4 bases. The CDR3 DNA follows: TGCGCCAGCAGCTTGGCCTACGGGGGGGGTTACAATGAGCAGTTCTTC. Translated, it gives CASSLAYGGGYNEQFF.

About this clone: The sample has other DNA sequences that encode this CDR3 too. This chain links TRBV6-5 with TRBJ1-2; tentatively, D is TRBD1 (6 bases). V shed 2 bases and J shed 3 bases, with 7 bases lying between them. CDR1 and CDR2 (germline): MNHEY, SVGAGI. CDR3 length equals 13 residues. CDR3 coding DNA: TGTGCCAGCAGTTACGAGGGGGACTATGGCTACACCTTC. This translates into CASSYEGDYGYTF.

V is TRBV6-1 and J is TRBJ1-2, with D perhaps matching TRBD1 (6 bases). Trimming pared 1 base from V and 8 bases from J, leaving 14 bases between. This CDR3 has 14 residues. CDR1 is MNHNS, CDR2 SASEGT, per germline. The CDR3 sequence: CASSEGGQGRGYTF. The CDR3, as DNA: TGTGCCAGCAGTGAAGGCGGTCAGGGGAGAGGCTACACCTTC.